The 30 T cell receptor beta chains below come from one sample, sequenced in a study of T cell responses to AZD1222 COVID-19 vaccine. Measured with immunoSEQ multiplex PCR; TCRdb has only the in-frame clones, and not every one. The sample contains about 260,000 clones, about 92% of which appear only once. Sequencing was performed on peripheral blood, taken on day 0 of AZD1222 vaccination. All receptors derive from an adult in good health.

The rearrangement uses TRBV20-1 and TRBJ2-7; D gene uncertain. The V gene's germline CDR1 is DFQATT and CDR2 SNEGSKA (reference sequence). Trimming shortened V by 7 bases and J by 2 bases, and 9 bases separated the two germline ends. This CDR3 has 11 residues. The CDR3 DNA sequence: TGCAGTGGGATACCAACCTACGAGCAGTACTTC. Its protein product is CSGIPTYEQYF.

This sequence joins TRBV6-1 and TRBJ2-1; 10 bases align to TRBD2. Looked up from germline, CDR1 is MNHNS and CDR2 is SASEGT. CDR3 length: 17 amino acids. V lost 0 bases, J lost 7 bases, and 9 bases stayed unmatched. The CDR3 region is CASSEALGLALRNEQFF. Here the CDR3 DNA reads TGTGCCAGCAGTGAAGCCTTGGGACTAGCGCTTCGAAATGAGCAGTTCTTC.

V usage is TRBV5-1 and J usage is TRBJ2-5, with 7 nucleotides matching TRBD1. V lost 7 bases and J lost 1; bases outside the gene matches: 4. The germline V gene encodes CDR1 SGHRS and CDR2 YFSETQ. The CDR3 contains 13 residues. Written as DNA, the CDR3 is TGCGCCAGCTTTGGGGACAGCCAAGAGACCCAGTACTTC. Translation gives CASFGDSQETQYF.

The table lists this clone with a count of one. Here the CDR3 DNA reads TGTGCCAGCAGTCGGACAGGGGGGACCGGGGAGCTGTTTTTT. As protein: CASSRTGGTGELFF. This chain connects TRBV6-2 or TRBV6-3 to TRBJ2-2, with 10 nucleotides matching TRBD1. CDR3 size: 14 residues. In germline, CDR1 is MNHEY, CDR2 SVGEGT. J lost 5 bases, V lost 5 bases, and 2 bases had no gene match.

CDR3 DNA: TGCGCCAGCAGCCCGACGGGCAGGGTCGTACCTTCACCCCTCCACTTT. Its protein product is CASSPTGRVVPSPLHF. The chain employs TRBV4-1 and TRBJ1-6, with a tentative D call TRBD1 (5 bases). V lost 4 bases, J lost 9 bases, and 19 bases lay in between. Germline loops: CDR1 MGHRA, CDR2 YSYEKL. The CDR3 spans 16 residues.

V gene TRBV2 combines with J gene TRBJ1-2, with D uncertain. CDR3 length: 12 residues. From germline, CDR1 is SNHLY and CDR2 FYNNEI. V gave up 8 bases and J gave up 2 bases, with 9 bases separating them. The CDR3: CASRGINYGYTF. The CDR3 bases are TGTGCCAGCCGGGGAATAAACTATGGCTACACCTTC.

In nucleotides, the CDR3 is TGTGCCAGCAGCCAAAATCCGGGACTAGCGACAGATACGCAGTATTTT. Its protein product is CASSQNPGLATDTQYF. This chain uses TRBV4-2 with TRBJ2-3; 10 nucleotides agree with TRBD2. The CDR3 has 16 amino acids. Germline V lookup: CDR1 LGHNA, CDR2 YNFKEQ. V trimming: 2 bases; J trimming: 3 bases; junction bases outside the gene matches: 5.

This chain uses TRBV7-8 with TRBJ2-7; 11 bases are shared with TRBD2. The CDR3 length is 16 residues. Trimming cost V 4 bases and J 1 base; bases outside gene matches: 6. Germline CDR1 reads SGHVS; CDR2 reads FQNEAQ. The CDR3 region has the DNA TGTGCCAGCAGCTCTCTTAGCGGGGGGGTTTCCTACGAGCAGTACTTC. Translating it yields CASSSLSGGVSYEQYF. Using reference TRBV7-8 and TRBJ2-7 for the parts outside the CDR3, the full variable domain is GAGVSQSPRYKVAKRGQDVALRCDPISGHVSLFWYQQALGQGPEFLTYFQNEAQLDKSGLPSDRFFAERPEGSVSTLKIQRTQQEDSAVYLCASSSLSGGVSYEQYFGPGTRLTVT.

The chain combines TRBV27 with TRBJ2-7; tentatively, D is TRBD1 (6 bases). This CDR3 region has 16 residues. V lost 4 bases and J 2 bases, leaving 18 bases between the germline ends. Per germline, CDR1 MNHEY and CDR2 SMNVEV (reference sequence). The CDR3 DNA is TGTGCCAGCAGTTCACTAATACAGGGTAGGACCTACGAGCAGTACTTC. Translation: CASSSLIQGRTYEQYF.

This clone has only one observation. This chain joins TRBV2 and TRBJ2-5, with D perhaps matching TRBD1 (6 bases). V was cut by 0 bases and J by 1 base, with 9 bases left in between. The germline gives CDR1 SNHLY, CDR2 FYNNEI. CDR3 length equals 15 residues. CDR3 sequence (DNA): TGTGCCAGCAGTGAAGCCGGACAGACCCAAGAGACCCAGTACTTC. It translates to CASSEAGQTQETQYF.

This chain connects TRBV12-3 or TRBV12-4 to TRBJ1-2, with 7 bases that match TRBD1. The length of the CDR3 is 13 residues. V lost 5 bases to trimming and J lost 2 bases; unmatched junction nucleotides: 2. The CDR3 region is CASSVGQNYGYTF. The CDR3 bases are TGTGCCAGCAGTGTGGGACAGAACTATGGCTACACCTTC.

The rearrangement links TRBV5-1 to TRBJ2-7; perhaps TRBD2 as D (6 bases). Germline V gene lookup returns CDR1 SGHRS and CDR2 YFSETQ. Trimming took 5 bases from V and 4 from J, leaving 22 bases between them. The CDR3 spans 16 residues. This chain's CDR3 is CASSRDVSRRAYEQYF. As DNA, the CDR3 is TGCGCCAGCAGTCGGGACGTGAGCAGGAGGGCTTACGAGCAGTACTTC.

This clone was detected only once. V gene TRBV2 combines with J gene TRBJ1-1; unclear D gene. Trimming removed 4 bases at V and 5 bases at J, with 5 bases between. Germline CDR1 is SNHLY and CDR2 is FYNNEI. The CDR3 loop spans 11 amino acids. The CDR3 DNA follows: TGTGCCAGCAGTGGGTTGACTGAAGCTTTCTTT. Its protein product is CASSGLTEAFF.

This clone is a singleton in its sample. The rearrangement links TRBV7-3 to TRBJ2-1; D unclear. The CDR3 runs to 13 residues. Germline CDR1 reads SGHTA; CDR2 reads FQGTGA. The ends were cut back, 1 base at V and 6 bases at J, with 7 bases in the middle. The CDR3 DNA is TGTGCCAGCAGCTTAAACGCTGGCAATGAGCAGTTCTTC. Its translation: CASSLNAGNEQFF.

The gene calls are TRBV18 and TRBJ1-3; D perhaps matches TRBD1 (5 bases). CDR1 and CDR2 (germline): KGHSH, LQKENI. This CDR3 has 16 amino acids. V lost 2 bases and J 0 bases, leaving 11 bases between the germline ends. This CDR3 is CASSPWGRNSGNTIYF. The CDR3 nucleotides read TGTGCCAGCTCACCATGGGGACGAAACTCTGGAAACACCATATATTTT.

The gene calls are TRBV6-2 or TRBV6-3 and TRBJ1-5; D is perhaps TRBD1 (6 bases). Trimming removed 2 bases at V and 2 bases at J, with 13 bases between. CDR3 size: 16 residues. The V gene's germline CDR1 is MNHEY and CDR2 SVGEGT. CDR3 bases: TGTGCCAGCAGTTACGGCCGGGGGCAGGGCAATCAGCCCCAGCATTTT. This gives the protein CASSYGRGQGNQPQHF.

This clone occurred once. J is TRBJ2-1 and V is TRBV28, with TRBD2 identical over 7 bases. Germline V CDR1 and CDR2: MDHEN, SYDVKM. This CDR3 has 14 residues. V was clipped by 6 bases and J by 4 bases; unmatched bases: 6. CDR3 amino acids: CASRLLAQYNEQFF. CDR3 nucleotides: TGTGCCAGCAGACTACTAGCGCAGTACAATGAGCAGTTCTTC.

V and J are TRBV3-1 (or the pseudogene TRBV3-2) and TRBJ2-1; 8 positions agree with TRBD2. Germline assignment: CDR1 LGHDT and CDR2 YNNKEL (reference sequence). The CDR3 has 13 residues. V dropped 4 bases and J dropped 8; count of bases not matched to a gene: 4. The CDR3 region is CASSLREGYEQFF. The DNA for the CDR3 is TGTGCCAGCAGCCTTCGGGAGGGCTATGAGCAGTTCTTC.

This rearrangement joins TRBV28 to TRBJ2-5, with 7 bases lining up with TRBD2. The CDR3 has 14 amino acids. J gave up 2 bases and V 6 bases, and 6 bases lay outside the gene matches. Germline values: CDR1 MDHEN, CDR2 SYDVKM. CDR3 loop: CASSASGIQETQYF. CDR3 nucleotides: TGTGCCAGCAGCGCTAGCGGCATACAAGAGACCCAGTACTTC. The variable domain in full, completed from reference TRBV28 and TRBJ2-5, reads DVKVTQSSRYLVKRTGEKVFLECVQDMDHENMFWYRQDPGLGLRLIYFSYDVKMKEKGDIPEGYSVSREKKERFSLILESASTNQTSMYLCASSASGIQETQYFGPGTRLLVL.

This chain connects TRBV5-4 to TRBJ2-7, with 9 bases fitting TRBD2. V gave up 0 bases and J gave up 1 base; unmatched junction bases: 2. The CDR3 extends over 15 amino acids. Per the germline V gene, CDR1 is SGHNT and CDR2 is YYREEE (reference sequence). The CDR3 bases are TGTGCCAGCAGCTTGGCTAGCGGGGTATCCTACGAGCAGTACTTC. It is translated as CASSLASGVSYEQYF.

The V call is TRBV5-1, the J call TRBJ2-7; no firm D call. The ends were cut back, 5 bases at V and 2 bases at J, with 11 bases in the middle. The V gene's germline CDR1 is SGHRS and CDR2 YFSETQ. This CDR3 has 13 amino acids. DNA for the CDR3: TGCGCCAGCAGTCGTGATGGGGCCTACGAGCAGTACTTC. This codes for CASSRDGAYEQYF.

The chain uses TRBV7-3 and TRBJ2-3; D is uncertain. From germline, CDR1 is SGHTA and CDR2 FQGTGA. The CDR3 runs to 14 residues. Trimming removed 4 bases at V and 6 bases at J, with 14 bases between. CDR3 in DNA: TGTGCCAGCAGCTCACAAGTCGGGTCGGATACGCAGTATTTT. Residues: CASSSQVGSDTQYF.

The chain combines TRBV19 with TRBJ2-7, with 8 bases aligning to TRBD2. V lost 5 bases to trimming and J lost 2 bases; unmatched junction nucleotides: 11. Germline-derived CDR1 and CDR2 are LNHDA and SQIVND (reference sequence). The CDR3 consists of 16 residues. The CDR3 loop is CASSLSWSGGAYEQYF. DNA of the CDR3: TGTGCCAGTAGTCTATCCTGGAGCGGGGGCGCCTACGAGCAGTACTTC.

The chain joins TRBV6-5 to TRBJ1-5; no clear D gene. The germline CDR1 and CDR2 sequences are MNHEY and SVGAGI. The CDR3 spans 13 residues. Between the trimmed V and J ends, which lost 8 bases and 3 bases, there was a span of 11 bases. Here the CDR3 DNA reads TGTGCCAGCGGGTCATCGTACAATCAGCCCCAGCATTTT. As protein: CASGSSYNQPQHF.

J is TRBJ2-1 and V is TRBV7-9; 10 bases agree with TRBD2. The J segment lost 0 bases and the V segment lost 3 bases, leaving 8 bases of the junction unmatched. Germline V gene lookup returns CDR1 SEHNR and CDR2 FQNEAQ (reference sequence). The CDR3 consists of 18 residues. CDR3 DNA: TGTGCCAGCAGCTTTGGTATAGCGGGGGGCAGCTCCTACAATGAGCAGTTCTTC. The encoded protein is CASSFGIAGGSSYNEQFF.

This clone came up once. The chain joins TRBV14 to TRBJ2-6, with a weak D call TRBD1 (5 bases). The CDR3 is 16 residues long. The V and J ends lost 4 bases and 2 bases respectively, with 12 bases between them. Per germline, CDR1 SGHDN and CDR2 FVKESK. Here the CDR3 reads CASSRPGFAGANVLTF. DNA for the CDR3: TGTGCCAGCAGCCGGCCAGGGTTCGCTGGGGCCAACGTCCTGACTTTC.

J is TRBJ1-1 and V is TRBV19, with D maybe TRBD1 (6 bases). Looked up from germline, CDR1 is LNHDA and CDR2 is SQIVND (reference sequence). This CDR3 spans 15 amino acids. Trimming took off 6 bases at V and 4 bases at J, with 18 bases between the two ends. The CDR3 DNA sequence: TGTGCCAGTAGACGCCTGACAGGAATGGGCACTGAAGCTTTCTTT. Encoded protein: CASRRLTGMGTEAFF.

This sequence joins TRBV7-9 and TRBJ1-1; the D is unclear. Germline V CDR1 and CDR2: SEHNR, FQNEAQ (reference sequence). The V gene lost 5 bases and the J gene lost 3 bases, with 10 bases spanning the gap. This CDR3 spans 13 amino acids. The CDR3 DNA reads as TGTGCCAGCAGCCCGGGCCTCTACACTGAAGCTTTCTTT. Residues: CASSPGLYTEAFF.

V gene TRBV7-5 combines with J gene TRBJ1-4. TRBV7-5 is a listed pseudogene. CDR3 length: 17 amino acids. DNA for the CDR3: TGTGCCAGTAGGGCGTGGCGGGGGAGGAGAACTAATGAAAAACTGTTTTTT. Protein: CASRAWRGRRTNEKLFF.

This clone was seen once. The chain carries TRBV28 and TRBJ2-7; no reliable D call. The CDR3 runs 15 residues. The ends were cut back, 6 bases at V and 1 base at J, with 16 bases in the middle. Germline CDR1 and CDR2: MDHEN and SYDVKM. The CDR3 DNA is TGTGCCAGCAGCCAGACACCCAGTTTTTCCTACGAGCAGTACTTC. Translated: CASSQTPSFSYEQYF.